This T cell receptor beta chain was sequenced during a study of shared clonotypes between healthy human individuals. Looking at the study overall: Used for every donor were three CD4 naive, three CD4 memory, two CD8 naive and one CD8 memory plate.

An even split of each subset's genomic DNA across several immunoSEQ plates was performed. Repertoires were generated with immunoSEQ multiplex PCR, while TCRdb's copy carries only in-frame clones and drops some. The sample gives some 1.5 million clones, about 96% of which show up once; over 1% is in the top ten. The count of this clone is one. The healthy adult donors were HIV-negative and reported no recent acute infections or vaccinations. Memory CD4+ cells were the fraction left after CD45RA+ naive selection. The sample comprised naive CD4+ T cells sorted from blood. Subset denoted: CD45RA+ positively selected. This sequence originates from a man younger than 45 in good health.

The CDR3 protein is CARSLFRDRGHIHEQFF. CDR3 DNA: TGTGCCAGAAGCTTATTCAGGGACAGGGGGCATATTCATGAGCAGTTCTTC. The chain uses TRBV7-5 and TRBJ2-1; TRBD1 is the table's D call, not checked against the DNA. TRBV7-5 is assigned pseudogene status. There are 17 residues in the CDR3.